This T cell receptor (beta chain) was identified during a study of CXCR3-negative and CXCR3-positive naive CD8 T cells. As for the study in general: Sequencing gave roughly 130 million TRB reads overall, about 1.5 +/- 0.3 million per library. Points from the study as a whole: Diversity was high in both naive subsets and much lower in memory cells. The TRB CDR3s that CXCR3-positive naive cells carried were more hydrophobic than those of CXCR3-negative naive cells.

Researchers prepared the TRB cDNA libraries using 5' RACE with UMI labels. TCRdb derives one entry per CDR3 protein from the 5' RACE reads, leaving out DNA. The sample has approximately 89,000 distinct CDR3 sequences. Note on this clonotype: The target antigen is unknown.

Germline CDR1 is SGHRS and CDR2 is YFSETQ. The CDR3 is 14 amino acids. V is TRBV5-1 and J is TRBJ2-1; the TCRdb call, TRBD1, lacks DNA for checking. The TCR sequence derives from a human donor in good health. Some clones in this sample may be carry-over from other donors' samples. Specimen: naive CXCR3+ CD8+ T cells from blood. The subset denotes: CD45RO-CCR7+CD27+CD95- naive CD8+ T cells expressing CXCR3 (TNR3+). CDR3 residues: CASSLGQEYNEQFF.